These 15 T cell receptor beta chains were sequenced from one sample in a study of T cells in localized non-small cell lung cancer. The method was immunoSEQ multiplex PCR; TCRdb's version includes in-frame clones alone and lacks a portion of them. Found here are more than 800 clones, approximately 35% of them singletons; the top ten hold about 16%. The sequencing here drew on normal lung tissue next to the tumor, taken before any cancer treatment. These receptors were collected from a female donor older than 55 with stage III squamous cell lung carcinoma.

The V and J genes are TRBV1 and TRBJ2-1; the table names TRBD2, a call not compared with the DNA. TRBV1 is flagged as a pseudogene. The CDR3 length is 19 residues. CDR3 bases: TGCGCCAGCAGCCAGCGAGGACTAGCGGACTCGCGGCAGGACAATGAGCAGTTCTTC. Protein: CASSQRGLADSRQDNEQFF.

The gene calls are TRBV29-1 and TRBJ2-1, with TRBD1 identical over 7 bases. The CDR3 has 13 residues. From germline, CDR1 is SQVTM and CDR2 ANQGSEA. The J segment lost 5 bases and the V segment lost 7 bases, leaving 8 bases of the junction unmatched. The CDR3 DNA reads TGCAGCGGGCCGGGACAGCACAACAATGAGCAGTTCTTC. It specifies CSGPGQHNNEQFF.

This clone was observed a few times. The chain has TRBV11-3 and TRBJ2-3, with TRBD2 identical over 15 bases. V lost 5 bases and J lost 4; bases outside the gene matches: 4. Germline V gene lookup returns CDR1 SGHNT and CDR2 YENEEA. This CDR3 comprises 16 residues. CDR3 coding DNA: TGTGCCAGCAGCCGGAGGACTAGCGGGGGGGCAGATACGCAGTATTTT. Translated: CASSRRTSGGADTQYF.

This clone was counted between two and nine times. The rearrangement links TRBV11-3 to TRBJ2-1; 10 bases match TRBD1. CDR3 length: 14 amino acids. With 2 bases clipped from V and 6 bases from J, the junction kept 1 base outside the gene matches. Per the germline V gene, CDR1 is SGHNT and CDR2 is YENEEA. CDR3 region: CASSLWDRGNEQFF. The CDR3 bases are TGTGCCAGCAGCTTATGGGACAGGGGCAATGAGCAGTTCTTC.

The chain couples TRBV4-1 to TRBJ1-5; TRBD1 agrees at 10 bases. CDR3 length: 15 residues. The germline V gene encodes CDR1 MGHRA and CDR2 YSYEKL. J lost 4 bases, V lost 2 bases, and 2 bases had no gene match. CDR3 loop: CASSQRTGGNQPQHF. As DNA, the CDR3 is TGCGCCAGCAGCCAACGGACAGGGGGAAATCAGCCCCAGCATTTT.

The chain joins TRBV18 to TRBJ2-1; 10 nucleotides align to TRBD1. V trimming: 4 bases; J trimming: 2 bases; junction bases outside the gene matches: 11. The CDR3 sequence is 18 residues long. Germline CDR1 and CDR2: KGHSH and LQKENI. The CDR3 sequence: CASSLSIWDRGTYNEQFF. The CDR3 DNA reads TGTGCCAGCTCACTATCAATATGGGACAGGGGAACCTACAATGAGCAGTTCTTC. Combining the CDR3 with reference TRBV18 and TRBJ2-1 gives the whole variable domain NAGVMQNPRHLVRRRGQEARLRCSPMKGHSHVYWYRQLPEEGLKFMVYLQKENIIDESGMPKERFSAEFPKEGPSILRIQQVVRGDSAAYFCASSLSIWDRGTYNEQFFGPGTRLTVL.

The V call is TRBV28, the J call TRBJ2-7; 10 nucleotides match TRBD1. This CDR3 comprises 15 residues. Germline V gene lookup returns CDR1 MDHEN and CDR2 SYDVKM. The ends lost 4 bases at V and 7 bases at J; junction bases unmatched: 10. DNA for the CDR3: TGTGCCAGCAGTTACCCTGGGACAGGGGTTCGGGAGCAGTACTTC. Translation: CASSYPGTGVREQYF.

V and J are TRBV28 and TRBJ2-5, with TRBD2 matching 11 bases. The junction had 4 bases not matched to a gene; V was cut back by 8 bases and J by 2 bases. The CDR3 contains 14 residues. Per the germline V gene, CDR1 is MDHEN and CDR2 is SYDVKM. CDR3: CASARLAGQETQYF. The CDR3 coding sequence is TGTGCCAGCGCCCGACTAGCGGGGCAAGAGACCCAGTACTTC.

The chain employs TRBV19 and TRBJ1-4, with TRBD1 identical over 7 bases. The CDR3 runs to 13 residues. The germline gives CDR1 LNHDA, CDR2 SQIVND (reference sequence). Trimming at V came to 9 bases and at J to 3 bases, leaving 4 bases not matched to a gene. DNA for the CDR3: TGTGCCAGCCAGGGGGTATCTAATGAAAAACTGTTTTTT. Translation gives CASQGVSNEKLFF.

In this sample, this clone turned up a few times. This chain uses TRBV9 with TRBJ1-2, with TRBD1 matching over 10 bases. Germline lookup yields CDR1 SGDLS and CDR2 YYNGEE. The CDR3 runs 15 residues. V lost 4 bases and J lost 2; bases outside the gene matches: 5. Here the CDR3 DNA reads TGTGCCAGCAGCCCACGGGACAGGGGCAACTATGGCTACACCTTC. This translates into CASSPRDRGNYGYTF.

This clone is labeled large. The chain employs TRBV11-3 and TRBJ2-7; TRBD2 agrees at 8 bases. V shed 2 bases and J 4 bases; nucleotides not matched to a gene: 7. The CDR3 runs 15 residues. Germline lookup yields CDR1 SGHNT and CDR2 YENEEA. The DNA of the CDR3 is TGTGCCAGCAGCTTATTAACGGGGGGGCGGTACGAGCAGTACTTC. It translates to CASSLLTGGRYEQYF.

V gene TRBV11-3 combines with J gene TRBJ2-3; TRBD1 matches at 7 bases. The CDR3 contains 14 residues. Germline CDR1 reads SGHNT; CDR2 reads YENEEA. J gave up 5 bases and V 5 bases, and 7 bases lay outside the gene matches. CDR3 nucleotide sequence: TGTGCCAGCAGCGTTAACAGGGGCAAAGATACGCAGTATTTT. Protein sequence: CASSVNRGKDTQYF.

The chain carries TRBV28 and TRBJ2-3; possibly TRBD2 for D (5 bases). V was clipped by 7 bases and J by 0 bases, with 8 bases between them. Germline CDR1 MDHEN, CDR2 SYDVKM. CDR3 length equals 13 residues. Written as DNA, the CDR3 is TGTGCCAGCATAGAGCGGAGCACAGATACGCAGTATTTT. Translated: CASIERSTDTQYF.

The CDR3 region is CSVARGSEDTEAFF. As DNA, the CDR3 is TGCAGCGTTGCTAGGGGGTCGGAGGACACTGAAGCTTTCTTT. V gene TRBV29-1 combines with J gene TRBJ1-1, with D tentatively TRBD1 (6 bases). Trimming shortened V by 4 bases and J by 3 bases, and 15 bases separated the two germline ends. The CDR3 consists of 14 residues. Per germline, CDR1 SQVTM and CDR2 ANQGSEA.

The chain has TRBV19 and TRBJ2-3; D perhaps matches TRBD1 (6 bases). The CDR3 extends over 13 amino acids. Trimming took 5 bases from V and 7 from J, leaving 13 bases between them. Germline V lookup: CDR1 LNHDA, CDR2 SQIVND (reference sequence). The CDR3 sequence is CASSSTQGNTQYF. The CDR3 DNA reads as TGTGCCAGTAGTTCGACACAGGGAAATACGCAGTATTTT.